The rows below give T cell receptor beta chains drawn from one sample of a study of a mutant IDH1 vaccine in newly diagnosed glioma. Sequencing was performed with immunoSEQ multiplex PCR; in TCRdb, only in-frame clones are kept and a portion is missing. This sample has 120,000 or so clones, with roughly 78% found just once. Their antigens remain unidentified. This specimen consisted of PBMCs, obtained from a glioma patient whose treatment included an IDH1 peptide vaccine. The receptors were gathered from a man between 35 and 55 years old with glioma. Each CDR3 is given with its conserved first and last residue. The D gene is left open where the match is weak. The size entry is marked missing in some rows and otherwise reads once, few, many or a size class.

NA,NA,TRBV4-1,TRBJ1-3,CASSRRDQEFFCVNTIYF,TGCGCCAGCAGTCGCCGGGACCAGGAGTTCTTTTGCGTGAACACCATATATTTT
NA,NA,TRBV5-1,TRBJ1-2,CASSSLTDYGYTF,TGCGCCAGCAGCTCACTGACGGACTATGGCTACACCTTC
NA,NA,TRBV14,TRBJ2-7,CASSQEGVGYEQYF,TGTGCCAGCAGCCAAGAGGGCGTGGGTTACGAGCAGTACTTC
TRBD1,NA,TRBV7-2,TRBJ1-2,CASSARGTGDDGYTF,TGTGCCAGCAGCGCACGAGGGACAGGGGACGATGGCTACACCTTC
NA,NA,TRBV6-6,TRBJ2-7,CASSYEGTSYEQYF,TGTGCCAGCAGTTACGAGGGAACCTCCTACGAGCAGTACTTC
TRBD1,NA,TRBV6-5,TRBJ1-3,CASSYRGLTGNTIYF,TGTGCCAGCAGTTACAGGGGGCTTACTGGAAACACCATATATTTT
NA,once,TRBV30,TRBJ2-3,CAWTRADTQYF,TGTGCCTGGACGAGGGCGGATACGCAGTATTTT
TRBD1,NA,TRBV4-3,TRBJ2-7,CASSQEQGPYEQYF,TGCGCCAGCAGCCAAGAACAGGGGCCCTACGAGCAGTACTTC
TRBD1,NA,TRBV10-3,TRBJ2-3,CAISAGGGADTQYF,TGTGCCATCAGCGCAGGGGGCGGGGCAGATACGCAGTATTTT
NA,NA,TRBV9,TRBJ1-4,CASSPGRSVIF,TGTGCCAGCAGCCCGGGGAGGAGCGTCATTTTT
TRBD1,NA,TRBV4-2,TRBJ2-1,CASSQRDRQEQFF,TGTGCCAGCAGCCAAAGGGACAGACAGGAGCAGTTCTTC
TRBD1,NA,TRBV2,TRBJ2-1,CASTPGQYNEQFF,TGTGCCAGCACCCCGGGACAGTACAATGAGCAGTTCTTC
NA,few,TRBV4-1,TRBJ1-5,CASSQDPPGYGNQPQHF,TGCGCCAGCAGCCAAGATCCACCGGGGTATGGCAATCAGCCCCAGCATTTT
TRBD1,once,TRBV7-3,TRBJ2-5,CASSLTGQQETQYF,TGTGCCAGCAGCTTAACGGGACAGCAAGAGACCCAGTACTTC
TRBD2,NA,TRBV13,TRBJ2-7,CASSTRAPLGAGVSEQYF,TGTGCCAGCAGCACCAGAGCCCCGTTAGGTGCGGGAGTTAGCGAGCAGTACTTC
TRBD1,NA,TRBV5-6,TRBJ1-2,CASSLEGTAGGYTF,TGTGCCAGCAGCTTGGAAGGGACAGCGGGGGGCTACACCTTC
NA,NA,TRBV10-2,TRBJ1-5,CASSPLELNQPQHF,TGCGCCAGCAGCCCACTTGAACTGAATCAGCCCCAGCATTTT
NA,once,TRBV12-5,TRBJ2-7,CASGLGHRDPYEQYF,TGTGCTAGTGGTTTGGGACACAGGGATCCCTACGAGCAGTACTTC
NA,NA,TRBV29-1,TRBJ1-5,CSVGRGGNQPQHF,TGCAGCGTCGGGAGGGGCGGCAATCAGCCCCAGCATTTT
NA,NA,TRBV2,TRBJ1-2,CASSFYGYTF,TGTGCCAGCAGTTTCTATGGCTACACCTTC
NA,NA,TRBV2,TRBJ2-7,CASNRDTTYEQYF,TGTGCCAGTAACCGGGACACAACCTACGAGCAGTACTTC
NA,NA,TRBV19,TRBJ1-2,CASSIPGGRDYGYTF,TGTGCCAGTAGTATCCCCGGGGGGCGTGACTATGGCTACACCTTC
TRBD1,NA,TRBV6-1,TRBJ1-2,CASSRLLDRDNGYTF,TGTGCCAGCAGTCGCCTTCTGGACAGGGACAATGGCTACACCTTC
TRBD1,once,TRBV7-2,TRBJ1-4,CASSLGGGNEKLFF,TGTGCCAGCAGCTTAGGAGGGGGCAATGAAAAACTGTTTTTT
NA,NA,TRBV9,TRBJ2-3,CASSVGPVITDTQYF,TGTGCCAGCAGCGTAGGACCGGTAATCACAGATACGCAGTATTTT
NA,once,TRBV4-3,TRBJ2-3,CASSPTGRVDTQYF,TGCGCCAGCAGCCCGACGGGGAGAGTAGATACGCAGTATTTT
TRBD1,NA,TRBV11-1,TRBJ2-7,CASSFSPGQGIHEQYF,TGTGCCAGCAGCTTTTCCCCGGGACAGGGGATCCACGAGCAGTACTTC
NA,NA,TRBV27,TRBJ2-1,CASSPVFWGTNEQFF,TGTGCCAGCAGTCCCGTTTTCTGGGGTACGAATGAGCAGTTCTTC
TRBD1,NA,TRBV28,TRBJ1-2,CASRDPGRQGNYGYTF,TGTGCCAGCAGGGACCCGGGGCGACAGGGGAACTATGGCTACACCTTC
TRBD1,NA,TRBV5-1,TRBJ2-5,CASSFQGQPEETQYF,TGCGCCAGCAGCTTCCAGGGACAGCCAGAAGAGACCCAGTACTTC
NA,NA,TRBV11-1,TRBJ1-1,CASSPQGGLNTEAFF,TGTGCCAGCAGCCCCCAGGGAGGGCTCAACACTGAAGCTTTCTTT
TRBD2,NA,TRBV4-1,TRBJ2-3,CASSRSGTSGPTDTQYF,TGCGCCAGCAGCCGCTCCGGGACTAGCGGGCCTACAGATACGCAGTATTTT
NA,NA,TRBV15,TRBJ1-5,CATSRANQPQHF,TGTGCCACCAGCAGAGCAAATCAGCCCCAGCATTTT
NA,NA,TRBV7-9,TRBJ1-6,CASSTISGSPLHF,TGTGCCAGCAGCACTATATCGGGTTCACCCCTCCACTTT
NA,few,TRBV11-2,TRBJ2-1,CASRPRAGQPDYNEQFF,TGTGCCAGCAGGCCCCGAGCGGGCCAGCCCGATTACAATGAGCAGTTCTTC
NA,once,TRBV6-5,TRBJ2-2,CASADRPNTGELFF,TGTGCCAGCGCGGACCGACCGAACACCGGGGAGCTGTTTTTT
NA,once,TRBV7-9,TRBJ2-5,CASSLGTGSWLETQYF,TGTGCCAGCAGCTTGGGAACAGGGTCTTGGTTAGAGACCCAGTACTTC
NA,once,TRBV6-6,TRBJ1-2,CASSYVDSGRGYTF,TGTGCCAGCAGTTACGTGGATTCCGGTAGGGGCTACACCTTC
NA,once,TRBV18,TRBJ2-1,CASSPDGSSYNEQFF,TGTGCCAGCTCACCAGACGGGAGCTCCTACAATGAGCAGTTCTTC
NA,NA,TRBV7-2,TRBJ2-7,CASSRRVHEQYF,TGTGCCAGCAGTCGCCGGGTACACGAGCAGTACTTC
NA,NA,TRBV6-1,TRBJ2-3,CASKGRGSSTDTQYF,TGTGCCAGCAAGGGCAGGGGCAGTAGCACAGATACGCAGTATTTT
NA,NA,TRBV5-4,TRBJ2-1,CASSLGVGDNEQFF,TGTGCCAGCAGCCTAGGTGTTGGGGACAATGAGCAGTTCTTC
NA,NA,TRBV11-3,TRBJ2-2,CASSSGPMNTGELFF,TGTGCCAGCAGCTCGGGACCGATGAACACCGGGGAGCTGTTTTTT
TRBD1,NA,TRBV6-1,TRBJ1-2,CASSVGDRSYGYTF,TGTGCCAGCAGTGTGGGGGACAGATCCTATGGCTACACCTTC
TRBD1,NA,TRBV7-2,TRBJ2-5,CASSSGTGETQYF,TGTGCCAGCAGCTCCGGGACAGGAGAGACCCAGTACTTC
NA,NA,TRBV19,TRBJ2-7,CASSIDYHASYEQYF,TGTGCCAGTAGTATAGATTATCACGCCTCCTACGAGCAGTACTTC
NA,NA,TRBV28,TRBJ1-1,CASSEGDTEAFF,TGTGCCAGCAGTGAAGGGGACACTGAAGCTTTCTTT
NA,NA,TRBV4-3,TRBJ1-4,CASSQNWQGKEKLFF,TGCGCCAGCAGCCAAAATTGGCAGGGAAAGGAAAAACTGTTTTTT
NA,NA,TRBV5-1,TRBJ2-7,CASSLLDPVGEYEQYF,TGCGCCAGCAGCTTGCTAGACCCCGTAGGGGAGTACGAGCAGTACTTC
NA,few,TRBV6-5,TRBJ1-4,CASSPGPARGEKLFF,TGTGCCAGCAGTCCCGGACCGGCTCGAGGGGAAAAACTGTTTTTT
NA,NA,TRBV15,TRBJ1-1,CATSRDHQYRTEAFF,TGTGCCACCAGCAGAGATCATCAGTACCGGACTGAAGCTTTCTTT
NA,NA,TRBV6-4,TRBJ2-7,CASSDSWRSSYEQYF,TGTGCCAGCAGTGACTCTTGGCGTAGCTCCTACGAGCAGTACTTC